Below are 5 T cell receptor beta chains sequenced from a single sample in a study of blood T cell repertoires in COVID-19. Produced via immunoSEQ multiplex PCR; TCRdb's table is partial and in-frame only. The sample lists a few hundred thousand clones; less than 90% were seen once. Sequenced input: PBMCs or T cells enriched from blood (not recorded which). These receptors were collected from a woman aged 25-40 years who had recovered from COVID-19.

In DNA form, the CDR3 reads TGTGCCACCAGTGAGATTCGGGACACCAGAGATCAGCCCCAGCATTTT. As protein: CATSEIRDTRDQPQHF. This chain connects TRBV24-1 to TRBJ1-5, with a possible D match to TRBD1 (6 bases). V shed 4 bases and J shed 5 bases, with 17 bases lying between them. Germline V gene data show CDR1 as KGHDR and CDR2 as SFDVKD. This CDR3 comprises 16 residues.

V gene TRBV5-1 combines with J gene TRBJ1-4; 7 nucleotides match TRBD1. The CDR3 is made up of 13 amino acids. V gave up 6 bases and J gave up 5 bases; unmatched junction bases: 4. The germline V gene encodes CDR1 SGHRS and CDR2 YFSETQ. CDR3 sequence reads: CASKGGGNEKLFF. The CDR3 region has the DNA TGCGCCAGCAAAGGGGGCGGGAATGAAAAACTGTTTTTT. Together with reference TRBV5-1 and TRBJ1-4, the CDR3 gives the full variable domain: KAGVTQTPRYLIKTRGQQVTLSCSPISGHRSVSWYQQTPGQGLQFLFEYFSETQRNKGNFPGRFSGRQFSNSRSEMNVSTLELGDSALYLCASKGGGNEKLFFGSGTQLSVL.

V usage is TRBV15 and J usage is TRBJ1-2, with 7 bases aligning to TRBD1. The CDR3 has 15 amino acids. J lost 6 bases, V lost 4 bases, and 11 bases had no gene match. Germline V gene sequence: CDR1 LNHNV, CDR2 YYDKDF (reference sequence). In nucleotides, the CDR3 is TGTGCCACCAGCATTAGGAGGGACAGCGGCCATGGCTACACCTTC. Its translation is CATSIRRDSGHGYTF.

The CDR3 loop reads CSARVHYEQYF. DNA for the CDR3: TGCAGTGCCCGGGTGCACTACGAGCAGTACTTC. The rearrangement links TRBV20-1 to TRBJ2-7, with no clear D. V dropped 6 bases and J dropped 3 bases, with 9 bases sitting between them. The CDR3 totals 11 residues. Germline V gene lookup returns CDR1 DFQATT and CDR2 SNEGSKA (reference sequence).

CDR3 sequence (DNA): TGTGCCAGCACCCGGGGTAGGTCCACAGATACGCAGTATTTT. The encoded protein is CASTRGRSTDTQYF. J is TRBJ2-3 and V is TRBV5-6; D is perhaps TRBD2 (5 bases). Germline CDR1 and CDR2: SGHDT and YYEEEE. This CDR3 spans 14 amino acids. Deletions cut 6 bases from V and 2 bases from J, with 13 bases between.